This entry describes one T cell receptor beta chain. The source of the sample is a study of blood T cell repertoires in COVID-19. Looking at the study overall: Whether acute or convalescent, the COVID-19 samples came from the United States, Italy and Spain.

This table comes from immunoSEQ multiplex PCR, and its TCRdb copy is limited to in-frame clones, with some not included. The sample lists some 250,000 clones, over 75% occurring once. The CDR3 loop spans 16 amino acids. Germline-derived CDR1 and CDR2 are KGHDR and SFDVKD. The ends lost 4 bases at V and 2 bases at J; junction bases unmatched: 5. The receptor was isolated from a woman in her 30s with acute or convalescent COVID-19. Sequencing input: peripheral blood. The chain has TRBV24-1 and TRBJ2-2; 8 positions match TRBD2. The CDR3 loop is CATSDGGLANTGELFF. CDR3 sequence (DNA): TGTGCCACCAGTGACGGAGGACTAGCCAACACCGGGGAGCTGTTTTTT.